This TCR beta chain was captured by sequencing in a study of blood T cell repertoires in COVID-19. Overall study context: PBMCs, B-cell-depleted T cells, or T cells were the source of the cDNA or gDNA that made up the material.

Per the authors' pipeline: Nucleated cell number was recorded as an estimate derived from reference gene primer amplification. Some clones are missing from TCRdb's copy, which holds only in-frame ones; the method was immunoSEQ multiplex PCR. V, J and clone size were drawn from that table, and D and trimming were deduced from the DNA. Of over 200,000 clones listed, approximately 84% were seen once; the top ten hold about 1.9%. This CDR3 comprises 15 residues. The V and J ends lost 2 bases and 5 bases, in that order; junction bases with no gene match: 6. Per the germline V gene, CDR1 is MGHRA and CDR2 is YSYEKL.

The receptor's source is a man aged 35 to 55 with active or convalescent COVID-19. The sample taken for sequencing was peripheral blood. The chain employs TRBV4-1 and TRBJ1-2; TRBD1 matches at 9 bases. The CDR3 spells CASSQMGQGGYGYTF. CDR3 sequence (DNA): TGCGCCAGCAGCCAAATGGGACAGGGTGGATATGGCTACACCTTC.